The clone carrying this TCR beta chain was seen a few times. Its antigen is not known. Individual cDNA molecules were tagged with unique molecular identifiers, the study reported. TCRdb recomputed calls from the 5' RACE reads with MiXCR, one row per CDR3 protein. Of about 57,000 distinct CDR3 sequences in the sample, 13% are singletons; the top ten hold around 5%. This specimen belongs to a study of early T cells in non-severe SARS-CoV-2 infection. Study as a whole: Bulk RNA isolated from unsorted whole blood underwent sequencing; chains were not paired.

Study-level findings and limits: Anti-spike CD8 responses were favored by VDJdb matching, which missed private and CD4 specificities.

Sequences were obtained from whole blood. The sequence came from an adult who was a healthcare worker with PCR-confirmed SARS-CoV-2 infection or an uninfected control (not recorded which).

The CDR3 region is CASSPDINYGYTF. In nucleotides, the CDR3 is TGTGCCAGCAGCCCGGACATAAACTATGGCTACACCTTC. The chain employs TRBV21-1 and TRBJ1-2; the table calls TRBD1, which could not be checked here. TRBV21-1 corresponds to a pseudogene. This CDR3 comprises 13 residues.